This T cell receptor (delta chain) stems from a study of γδ T cells in repeated Plasmodium falciparum infection. Study in general: Four controlled malaria infections with P. falciparum NF54 spanned 500 to 650 days.

This clone has ten or more counts. Its antigen is currently unknown. TCRdb has a much larger clone's protein, which differs at residue 5 from the translation of this DNA, likely because of a read error; what is shown is the protein translated from the DNA. Study-wide findings and caveats: Vgamma9/Vdelta2+ repertoires stayed stably polyclonal over time and infection.

Bulk repertoires came from Vgamma9/Vdelta2+ or Vdelta2-negative gammadelta T cells flow-sorted from PBMC. TCRdb re-analyzed the multiplex PCR reads via CATT. This table holds under 60,000 delta-chain clones, 1.5% to 2% found once. The CDR3 spans 18 residues. V lost 4 bases and J lost 2, with 23 bases in between. Germline CDR1 reads TSWWSYY; CDR2 reads QGS. The chain joins TRDV1 to TRDJ1; a possible D gene is TRDD2 (5 bases). The TCR was taken from a pool of human donors (malaria-infected and uninfected, not separated). Sequenced material: gamma-delta T cells from blood. CDR3: CALGVLRSPTPGTDKLIF. In nucleotides, the CDR3 is TGTGCTCTTGGGGTGCTTAGGTCCCCTACTCCGGGTACCGATAAACTCATCTTT.